This T cell receptor (beta chain) was documented in a study of T-cell memory formation after mild COVID-19. Study-level information: Largely, the TCR clusters proved donor specific. Study-wide findings and caveats: Clones that got smaller from day 15 to 85 had even CD4/CD8, while clones growing later tipped toward CD4+. Mainly CM and EM harbored the contracting CD4+ clones; mainly EMRA harbored the CD8+ ones.

For this clonotype: As yet, its antigen is unknown.

Germline V gene data show CDR1 as MNHEY and CDR2 as SVGAGI. CDR3 length equals 14 residues. Deletions cut 2 bases from V and 5 bases from J, with 12 bases between. TCRdb processed the 5' RACE reads anew with MiXCR; each CDR3 protein has one entry. The table has fewer than 700,000 distinct CDR3 sequences, roughly a fifth seen once. V and J are TRBV6-5 and TRBJ1-1; perhaps TRBD1 as D (6 bases). Sample: PBMCs or a T cell subset sorted from them (not recorded which). This receptor was obtained from an adult woman who had mild COVID-19 (a few samples of this study predate the infection). Cell type and time point are not known. The DNA for the CDR3 is TGTGCCAGCAGTTACACACAGGGCGGAACTGAAGCTTTCTTT. Its translation: CASSYTQGGTEAFF.